This passage covers 24 T cell receptor beta chains from one sample sequenced in a study of T cells in Graves' hyperthyroidism and ophthalmopathy. Template material for amplifying TCR beta CDR3 regions consisted of RNA transcripts. The primer set for the first-round RT-PCR of the TCR CDR3 was HTBI. MiXCR was run by TCRdb on the multiplex PCR reads, yielding one entry per CDR3 protein. Here the sample spans a few hundred thousand distinct CDR3 sequences, approximately 14% being singletons. Sequenced sample: blood. All receptors come from a woman between 35 and 50 years old with Graves' hyperthyroidism.

This clonotype appeared many times. V and J are TRBV2 and TRBJ2-7, with D perhaps TRBD2 (6 bases). The germline V and J ends were trimmed by 8 bases and 3 bases, with 17 bases remaining between them. Germline loops: CDR1 SNHLY, CDR2 FYNNEI. This CDR3 spans 14 amino acids. For the CDR3, the DNA is TGTGCCAGCGGCGGTACCGGGAGAGGCTACGAGCAGTACTTC. This gives the protein CASGGTGRGYEQYF. Together with reference TRBV2 and TRBJ2-7, the CDR3 gives the full variable domain: EPEVTQTPSHQVTQMGQEVILRCVPISNHLYFYWYRQILGQKVEFLVSFYNNEISEKSEIFDDQFSVERPDGSNFTLKIRSTKLEDSAMYFCASGGTGRGYEQYFGPGTRLTVT.

This clonotype was counted at least ten times. This chain uses TRBV7-9 with TRBJ2-1, with 13 positions matching TRBD2. This CDR3 contains 15 residues. Germline lookup yields CDR1 SEHNR and CDR2 FQNEAQ (reference sequence). V shed 4 bases, J shed 9 bases, and the junction held 6 bases outside the gene matches. The CDR3 spells CASSSPGLAGSEQFF. In DNA form, the CDR3 reads TGTGCCAGCAGCTCTCCGGGACTAGCGGGATCTGAGCAGTTCTTC.

In this sample, this clonotype turned up many times. The chain combines TRBV7-9 with TRBJ2-1; D is ambiguous. Trimming pared 5 bases from V and 4 bases from J, leaving 12 bases between. The CDR3 is 14 residues long. Germline assignment: CDR1 SEHNR and CDR2 FQNEAQ (reference sequence). CDR3 in amino acids: CASSPSPLYNEQFF. The CDR3 DNA follows: TGTGCCAGCAGCCCCAGTCCATTATACAATGAGCAGTTCTTC.

This clonotype has ten or more counts. The rearrangement uses TRBV16 and TRBJ2-7; no firm D call. V was clipped by 0 bases and J by 7 bases, with 10 bases between them. Germline V gives CDR1 KGHSY, CDR2 FQNENV. The CDR3 loop spans 13 amino acids. CDR3 DNA sequence: TGTGCCAGCAGCCAATCCTTGGACGGGGAGCAGTACTTC. This sequence encodes CASSQSLDGEQYF.

This clonotype appeared a few times. The J gene is TRBJ2-1, the V gene TRBV20-1; TRBD2 might be the D (7 bases). The CDR3 runs 14 residues. Germline V gene lookup returns CDR1 DFQATT and CDR2 SNEGSKA (reference sequence). V gave up 6 bases and J gave up 5 bases, with 17 bases separating them. CDR3 loop: CSAPRGAPNNEQFF. DNA for the CDR3: TGCAGTGCCCCCCGGGGGGCGCCGAACAATGAGCAGTTCTTC.

The chain employs TRBV10-3 and TRBJ2-7, with a weak D call TRBD1 (6 bases). This CDR3 region has 16 residues. V was clipped by 3 bases and J by 2 bases, with 17 bases between them. CDR1 is ENHRY, CDR2 SYGVKD, per germline. DNA of the CDR3: TGTGCCATCAGTGACGGGGTGACAGGAAATCCCTACGAGCAGTACTTC. Translating it yields CAISDGVTGNPYEQYF.

This clonotype was detected ten times or more. This chain links TRBV27 with TRBJ2-1; 9 nucleotides align to TRBD1. Trimming removed 5 bases from V and 9 bases from J; junction bases left unmatched: 5. CDR1 MNHEY and CDR2 SMNVEV come from the germline V gene (reference sequence). CDR3 size: 13 residues. The CDR3 protein is CASSPGTGFEQFF. The CDR3, as DNA: TGTGCCAGCAGTCCAGGGACAGGGTTTGAGCAGTTCTTC.

In this sample, this clonotype turned up many times. The V gene is TRBV19, the J gene TRBJ1-2; 10 bases map to TRBD1. With V trimmed by 7 bases and J by 3 bases, 5 bases remained unmatched. The germline V gene has CDR1 LNHDA and CDR2 SQIVND (reference sequence). The CDR3 extends over 14 amino acids. CDR3 in DNA: TGTGCCAGTACCCAAGGACAGGGGGACTATGGCTACACCTTC. Encoded protein: CASTQGQGDYGYTF.

Ten or more counts support this clonotype. The rearrangement joins TRBV6-1 to TRBJ1-4; D possibly corresponds to TRBD1 (5 bases). Germline V lookup: CDR1 MNHNS, CDR2 SASEGT. This CDR3 has 15 residues. V was pared by 7 bases and J by 5 bases, with 17 bases between. The CDR3 DNA is TGTGCCAGCATGGGCCTCGGGACGGCGAATGAAAAACTGTTTTTT. This gives the protein CASMGLGTANEKLFF.

This chain uses TRBV3-1 with TRBJ1-1; TRBD1 agrees at 8 bases. This CDR3 has 15 amino acids. J gave up 4 bases and V 5 bases, and 9 bases lay outside the gene matches. Germline lookup yields CDR1 LGHDT and CDR2 YNNKEL (reference sequence). The CDR3 region has the DNA TGTGCCAGCAGCAAGATCAGGGGGCGGGGCACTGAAGCTTTCTTT. Its translation: CASSKIRGRGTEAFF.

In this sample, this clonotype turned up a few times. The chain has TRBV4-2 and TRBJ2-7; D may be TRBD1 or TRBD2 (7 bases each). The V end lost 0 bases, the J end lost 4 bases, and 16 bases lay between the germline ends. CDR1 and CDR2 (germline): LGHNA, YNFKEQ. This CDR3 contains 16 residues. Written as DNA, the CDR3 is TGTGCCAGCAGCCAAGATTCCGGGACAGCGGGATACGAGCAGTACTTC. As protein: CASSQDSGTAGYEQYF.

This clonotype was recorded a few times. The V call is TRBV28, the J call TRBJ2-1, with TRBD2 as a possible D gene (5 bases). Germline V gene sequence: CDR1 MDHEN, CDR2 SYDVKM. CDR3 length: 12 residues. The germline V and J ends were trimmed by 5 bases and 12 bases, with 14 bases remaining between them. CDR3 bases: TGTGCCAGCAGTCGGACTTCTGGCGGGCAGTTCTTC. Translating it yields CASSRTSGGQFF.

The chain links TRBV20-1 to TRBJ2-3, with 8 bases matching TRBD2. The V gene end was trimmed by 4 bases and the J gene end by 3 bases; junction bases not matched to a gene: 3. From germline, CDR1 is DFQATT and CDR2 SNEGSKA (reference sequence). CDR3 length equals 13 residues. Written as DNA, the CDR3 is TGCAGTGCTAAAAAGCGGGAGACAGATACGCAGTATTTT. This gives the protein CSAKKRETDTQYF.

In this sample, this clonotype turned up a few times. This chain uses TRBV20-1 with TRBJ2-1; 9 bases agree with TRBD2. Trimming took 2 bases from V and 3 from J; bases not matched to a gene: 11. This CDR3 comprises 17 residues. Germline-derived CDR1 and CDR2 are DFQATT and SNEGSKA (reference sequence). CDR3: CSARHFSGSSRYNEQFF. CDR3 sequence (DNA): TGCAGTGCTAGACACTTTAGCGGGAGTTCTCGCTACAATGAGCAGTTCTTC.

This clonotype was seen repeatedly, ten times or more. This chain links TRBV7-9 with TRBJ2-1; 9 nucleotides agree with TRBD2. Trimming cost V 8 bases and J 6 bases; bases outside gene matches: 8. The CDR3 is 14 amino acids. Germline V gene lookup returns CDR1 SEHNR and CDR2 FQNEAQ (reference sequence). The CDR3 protein is CASDSGRSRNEQFF. Here the CDR3 DNA reads TGTGCCAGCGATAGCGGGAGATCCCGCAATGAGCAGTTCTTC.

The chain employs TRBV20-1 and TRBJ2-3, with 11 nucleotides matching TRBD2. Per germline, CDR1 DFQATT and CDR2 SNEGSKA (reference sequence). CDR3 length equals 14 residues. V lost 5 bases and J lost 3; bases outside the gene matches: 4. The chain's CDR3 is CSARLAGLTDTQYF. DNA of the CDR3: TGCAGTGCTCGACTAGCGGGACTGACAGATACGCAGTATTTT.

This clonotype was picked up many times. This chain joins TRBV27 and TRBJ2-1, with D uncertain. Trimming cost V 8 bases and J 0 bases, with 17 bases left between them. CDR1 MNHEY and CDR2 SMNVEV come from the germline V gene (reference sequence). The length of the CDR3 is 16 residues. The chain's CDR3 is CASLTTGTSSYNEQFF. The CDR3 nucleotides read TGTGCCAGCCTTACCACGGGCACCAGCTCCTACAATGAGCAGTTCTTC.

This chain uses TRBV7-9 with TRBJ1-1; D call uncertain. Looked up from germline, CDR1 is SEHNR and CDR2 is FQNEAQ (reference sequence). V was pared by 3 bases and J by 7 bases, with 15 bases between. CDR3 size: 14 residues. CDR3 DNA: TGTGCCAGCAGCTTCACGGATAAGCCTTTTGAAGCTTTCTTT. Its translation is CASSFTDKPFEAFF. Full variable domain (rest looked up from reference TRBV7-9 and TRBJ1-1): DTGVSQNPRHKITKRGQNVTFRCDPISEHNRLYWYRQTLGQGPEFLTYFQNEAQLEKSRLLSDRFSAERPKGSFSTLEIQRTEQGDSAMYLCASSFTDKPFEAFFGQGTRLTVV.

V gene TRBV19 combines with J gene TRBJ1-1; no clear D. The CDR3 sequence is 14 residues long. The ends were cut back, 6 bases at V and 5 bases at J, with 16 bases in the middle. Germline assignment: CDR1 LNHDA and CDR2 SQIVND (reference sequence). The CDR3 sequence: CASSVVEESTEAFF. CDR3 bases: TGTGCCAGTAGCGTGGTTGAGGAATCGACTGAAGCTTTCTTT. The full variable domain, its missing parts supplied by reference TRBV19 and TRBJ1-1, is DGGITQSPKYLFRKEGQNVTLSCEQNLNHDAMYWYRQDPGQGLRLIYYSQIVNDFQKGDIAEGYSVSREKKESFPLTVTSAQKNPTAFYLCASSVVEESTEAFFGQGTRLTVV.

This rearrangement joins TRBV19 to TRBJ1-2; D is unclear. CDR1 is LNHDA, CDR2 SQIVND, per germline (reference sequence). V was shortened by 5 bases and J by 2 bases, with 12 bases between the two germline ends. The length of the CDR3 is 14 residues. CDR3 DNA sequence: TGTGCCAGTAGTTATGTCGGGGTGAACTATGGCTACACCTTC. It translates to CASSYVGVNYGYTF.

This clonotype was seen a few times. The chain links TRBV9 to TRBJ2-2; D possibly matches TRBD1 or TRBD2 (5 bases each). Trimming took 4 bases from V and 4 from J, leaving 14 bases between them. The CDR3 covers 15 residues. Germline V gene data show CDR1 as SGDLS and CDR2 as YYNGEE. In DNA form, the CDR3 reads TGTGCCAGCAGCTTCCGGGACCCAGGCACCGGGGAGCTGTTTTTT. It codes for CASSFRDPGTGELFF.

About this clonotype itself: Given a much more abundant clone one base away, this may be a read error. This rearrangement joins TRBV28 to TRBJ2-7; perhaps TRBD2 as D (6 bases). The CDR3 covers 12 residues. CDR1 and CDR2 (germline): MDHEN, SYDVKM. The CDR3 region has the DNA TGTGCCATCAGTTTTCTACGGGAGCAGCAGTACTTC. This sequence encodes CAISFLREQQYF.

This clonotype was picked up many times. V is TRBV7-2 and J is TRBJ2-2; unclear D gene. CDR3 length equals 15 residues. CDR1 is SGHTA and CDR2 is FQGNSA in the germline V gene. V was clipped by 1 base and J by 0 bases, with 6 bases between them. In nucleotides, the CDR3 is TGTGCCAGCAGCTTAGGCACTCCGAACACCGGGGAGCTGTTTTTT. Protein: CASSLGTPNTGELFF.

In its sample, this clonotype was seen many times. V gene TRBV20-1 combines with J gene TRBJ2-7, with D perhaps matching TRBD1 (5 bases). CDR1 is DFQATT, CDR2 SNEGSKA, per germline (reference sequence). V was pared by 2 bases and J by 5 bases, with 16 bases between. The CDR3 is 14 residues long. The CDR3: CSARQGSGLDEQYF. CDR3 in DNA: TGCAGTGCTAGACAGGGATCTGGTTTAGACGAGCAGTACTTC.